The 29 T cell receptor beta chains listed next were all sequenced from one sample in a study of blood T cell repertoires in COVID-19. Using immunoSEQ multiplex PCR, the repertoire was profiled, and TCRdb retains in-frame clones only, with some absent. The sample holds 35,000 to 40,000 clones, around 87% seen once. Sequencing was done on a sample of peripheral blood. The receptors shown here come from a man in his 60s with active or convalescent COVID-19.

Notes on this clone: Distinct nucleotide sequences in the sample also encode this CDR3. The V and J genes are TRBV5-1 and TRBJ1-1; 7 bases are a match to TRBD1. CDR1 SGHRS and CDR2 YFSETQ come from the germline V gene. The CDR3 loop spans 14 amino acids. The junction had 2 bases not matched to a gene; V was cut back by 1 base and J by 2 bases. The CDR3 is CASSLRQGNTEAFF. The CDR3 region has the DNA TGCGCCAGCAGCTTGAGACAGGGTAACACTGAAGCTTTCTTT.

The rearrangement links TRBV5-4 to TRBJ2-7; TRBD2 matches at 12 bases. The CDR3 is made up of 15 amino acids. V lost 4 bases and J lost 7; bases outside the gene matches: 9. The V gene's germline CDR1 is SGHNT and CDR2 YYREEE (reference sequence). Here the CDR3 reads CASSGWTSGTGEQYF. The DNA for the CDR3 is TGTGCCAGCAGCGGGTGGACTAGCGGGACTGGAGAGCAGTACTTC.

CDR3: CAWRPMDRGNSPLHF. The DNA of the CDR3 is TGTGCCTGGAGACCCATGGACAGGGGGAATTCACCCCTCCACTTT. This chain links TRBV30 with TRBJ1-6, with 10 nucleotides matching TRBD1. The CDR3 contains 15 residues. Trimming removed 3 bases from V and 7 bases from J; junction bases left unmatched: 6. CDR1 and CDR2 from the germline V gene are GTSNPN and SVGIG (reference sequence).

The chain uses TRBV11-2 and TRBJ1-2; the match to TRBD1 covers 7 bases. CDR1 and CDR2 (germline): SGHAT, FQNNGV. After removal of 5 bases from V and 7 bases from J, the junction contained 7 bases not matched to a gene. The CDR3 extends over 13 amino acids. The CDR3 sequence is CASSQDRSGGYTF. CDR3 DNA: TGTGCCAGCAGCCAGGACAGGTCGGGTGGCTACACCTTC.

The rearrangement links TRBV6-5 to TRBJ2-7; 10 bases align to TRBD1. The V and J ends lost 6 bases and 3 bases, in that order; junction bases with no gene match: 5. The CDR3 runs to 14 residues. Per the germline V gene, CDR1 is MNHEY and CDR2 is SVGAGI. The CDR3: CASRDRGLFYEQYF. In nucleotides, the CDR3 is TGTGCCAGCAGAGACAGGGGGCTTTTCTACGAGCAGTACTTC.

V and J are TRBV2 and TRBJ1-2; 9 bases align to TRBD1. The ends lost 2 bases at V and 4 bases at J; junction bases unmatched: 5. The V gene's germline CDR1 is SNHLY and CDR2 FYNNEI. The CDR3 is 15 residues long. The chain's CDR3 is CASSERTGAAYGYTF. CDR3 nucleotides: TGTGCCAGCAGTGAAAGGACAGGGGCGGCCTATGGCTACACCTTC.

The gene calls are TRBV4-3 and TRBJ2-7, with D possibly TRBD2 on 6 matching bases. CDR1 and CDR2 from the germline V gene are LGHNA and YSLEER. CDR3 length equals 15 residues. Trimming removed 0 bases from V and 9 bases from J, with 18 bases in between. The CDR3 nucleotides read TGCGCCAGCAGCCAAGACGATACGGGAGCACGTGGGCAGTACTTC. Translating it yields CASSQDDTGARGQYF.

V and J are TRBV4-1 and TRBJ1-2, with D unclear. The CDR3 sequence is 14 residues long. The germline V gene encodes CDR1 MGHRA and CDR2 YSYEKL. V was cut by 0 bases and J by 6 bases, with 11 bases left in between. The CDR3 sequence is CASSQDAGWDGYTF. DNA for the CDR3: TGCGCCAGCAGCCAAGATGCGGGATGGGATGGCTACACCTTC.

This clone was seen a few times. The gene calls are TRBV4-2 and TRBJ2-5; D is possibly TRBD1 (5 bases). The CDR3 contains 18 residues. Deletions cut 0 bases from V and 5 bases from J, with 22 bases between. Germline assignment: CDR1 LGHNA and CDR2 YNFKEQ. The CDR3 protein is CASSQDPPDTLLEETQYF. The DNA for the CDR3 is TGTGCCAGCAGCCAAGACCCACCGGACACCCTTCTGGAGGAGACCCAGTACTTC.

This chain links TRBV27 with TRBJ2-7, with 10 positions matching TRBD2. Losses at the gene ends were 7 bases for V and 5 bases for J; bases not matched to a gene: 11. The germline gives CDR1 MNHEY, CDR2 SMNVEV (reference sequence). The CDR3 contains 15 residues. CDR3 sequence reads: CASIPSSGSGNEQYF. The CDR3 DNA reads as TGTGCCAGCATTCCCTCTAGCGGGAGTGGTAACGAGCAGTACTTC.

CDR3 amino acids: CSVLTTTGYSQFF. The CDR3 DNA reads as TGCAGCGTTCTTACTACTACAGGATACTCCCAGTTCTTC. This chain links TRBV29-1 with TRBJ2-1; a possible D gene is TRBD1 (5 bases). Germline lookup yields CDR1 SQVTM and CDR2 ANQGSEA. The germline V and J ends were trimmed by 5 bases and 13 bases, with 21 bases remaining between them. The CDR3 totals 13 residues.

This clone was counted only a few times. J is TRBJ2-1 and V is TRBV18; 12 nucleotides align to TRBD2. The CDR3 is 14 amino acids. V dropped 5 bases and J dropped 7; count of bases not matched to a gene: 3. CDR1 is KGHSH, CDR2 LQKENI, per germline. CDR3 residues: CASSLTSGSNEQFF. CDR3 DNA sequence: TGTGCCAGCTCATTGACTAGCGGGAGTAATGAGCAGTTCTTC.

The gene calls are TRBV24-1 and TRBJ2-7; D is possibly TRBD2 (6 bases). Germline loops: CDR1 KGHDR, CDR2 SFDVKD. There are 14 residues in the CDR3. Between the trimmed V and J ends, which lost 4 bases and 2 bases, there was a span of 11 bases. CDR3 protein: CATSDPGRPYEQYF. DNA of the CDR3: TGTGCCACCAGTGACCCCGGGAGACCCTACGAGCAGTACTTC.

Written as DNA, the CDR3 is TGTGCCAGCAGCCAAGGGTCGACAGGGTACGGGGCCAACGTCCTGACTTTC. This encodes CASSQGSTGYGANVLTF. The chain is built from TRBV7-6 and TRBJ2-6; TRBD1 agrees at 7 bases. This CDR3 spans 17 amino acids. CDR1 and CDR2 from the germline V gene are SGHVS and FNYEAQ. Trimming removed 5 bases from V and 4 bases from J; junction bases left unmatched: 11.

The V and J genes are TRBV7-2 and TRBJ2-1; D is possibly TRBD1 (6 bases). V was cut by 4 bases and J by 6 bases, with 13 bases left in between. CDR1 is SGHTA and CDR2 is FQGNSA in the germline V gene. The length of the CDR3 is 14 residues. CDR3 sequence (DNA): TGTGCCAGCAGCTCCAGAACAGGGATCAATGAGCAGTTCTTC. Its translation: CASSSRTGINEQFF. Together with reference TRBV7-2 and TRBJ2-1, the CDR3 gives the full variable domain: GAGVSQSPSNKVTEKGKDVELRCDPISGHTALYWYRQSLGQGLEFLIYFQGNSAPDKSGLPSDRFSAERTGGSVSTLTIQRTQQEDSAVYLCASSSRTGINEQFFGPGTRLTVL.

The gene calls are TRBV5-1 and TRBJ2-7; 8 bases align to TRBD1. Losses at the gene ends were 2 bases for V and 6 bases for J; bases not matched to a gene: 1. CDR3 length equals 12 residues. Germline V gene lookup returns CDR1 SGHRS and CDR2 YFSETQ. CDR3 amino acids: CASSLGTGEQYF. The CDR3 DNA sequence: TGCGCCAGCAGCTTAGGGACAGGCGAGCAGTACTTC.

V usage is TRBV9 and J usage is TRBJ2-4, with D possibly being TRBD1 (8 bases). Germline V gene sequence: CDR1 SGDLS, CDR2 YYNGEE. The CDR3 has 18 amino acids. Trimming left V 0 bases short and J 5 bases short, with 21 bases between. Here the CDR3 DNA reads TGTGCCAGCAGCGTAGAGGGGGGGACAGGTCGGCAAGAAAACATTCAGTACTTC. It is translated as CASSVEGGTGRQENIQYF.

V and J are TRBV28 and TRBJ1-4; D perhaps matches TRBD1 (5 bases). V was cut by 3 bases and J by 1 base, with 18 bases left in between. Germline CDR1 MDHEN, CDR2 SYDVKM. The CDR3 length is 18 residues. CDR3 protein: CASSLPGFSVGTNEKLFF. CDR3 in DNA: TGTGCCAGCAGTTTGCCAGGGTTTTCGGTCGGAACTAATGAAAAACTGTTTTTT.

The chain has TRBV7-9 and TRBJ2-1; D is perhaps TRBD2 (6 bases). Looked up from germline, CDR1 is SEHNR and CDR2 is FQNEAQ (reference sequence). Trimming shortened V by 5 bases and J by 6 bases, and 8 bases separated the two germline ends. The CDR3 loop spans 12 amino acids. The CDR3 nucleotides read TGTGCCAGCAGCCCCGGGAGCAATGAGCAGTTCTTC. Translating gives CASSPGSNEQFF.

This CDR3 is CASSPGQGNTEAFF. The CDR3 nucleotides are TGTGCCAGCAGCCCTGGACAGGGGAACACTGAAGCTTTCTTT. The V call is TRBV7-9, the J call TRBJ1-1, with 8 nucleotides matching TRBD1. The trim removed 5 bases at V and 1 base at J, leaving 3 bases unmatched. This CDR3 is built from 14 residues. CDR1 is SEHNR, CDR2 FQNEAQ, per germline (reference sequence).

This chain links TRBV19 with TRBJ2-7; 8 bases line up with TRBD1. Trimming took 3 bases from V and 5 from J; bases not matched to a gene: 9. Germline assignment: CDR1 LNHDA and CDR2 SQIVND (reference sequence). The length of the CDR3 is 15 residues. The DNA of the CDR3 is TGTGCCAGTAGTATCTCCCTGACAGGGGTCCACGAGCAGTACTTC. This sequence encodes CASSISLTGVHEQYF.

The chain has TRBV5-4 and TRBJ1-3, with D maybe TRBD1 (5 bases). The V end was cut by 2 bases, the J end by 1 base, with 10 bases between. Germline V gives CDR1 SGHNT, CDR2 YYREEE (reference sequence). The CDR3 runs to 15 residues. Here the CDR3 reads CASSFGGISGNTIYF. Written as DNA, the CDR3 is TGTGCCAGCAGCTTCGGGGGGATTTCTGGAAACACCATATATTTT.

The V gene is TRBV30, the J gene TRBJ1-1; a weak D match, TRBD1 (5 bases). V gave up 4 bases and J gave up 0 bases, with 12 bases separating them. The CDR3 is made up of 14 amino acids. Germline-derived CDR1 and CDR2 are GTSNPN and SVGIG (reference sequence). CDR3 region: CAWNQGVVNTEAFF. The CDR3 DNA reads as TGTGCCTGGAATCAGGGTGTAGTGAACACTGAAGCTTTCTTT.

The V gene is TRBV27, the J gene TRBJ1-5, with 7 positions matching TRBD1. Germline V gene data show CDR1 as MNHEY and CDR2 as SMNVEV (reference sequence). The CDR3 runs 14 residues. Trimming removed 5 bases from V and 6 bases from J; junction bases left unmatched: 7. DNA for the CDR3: TGTGCCAGCAGTCTACAGGGGACGGGTCAGCCCCAGCATTTT. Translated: CASSLQGTGQPQHF.

The CDR3 sequence: CASSLNRVTQYF. In nucleotides, the CDR3 is TGTGCCAGCAGCTTGAACAGGGTAACCCAGTACTTC. This chain uses TRBV5-8 with TRBJ2-5, with a tentative D call TRBD1 (6 bases). The ends were cut back, 1 base at V and 8 bases at J, with 9 bases in the middle. The CDR3 contains 12 residues. Germline assignment: CDR1 SGHTS and CDR2 YDEGEE.

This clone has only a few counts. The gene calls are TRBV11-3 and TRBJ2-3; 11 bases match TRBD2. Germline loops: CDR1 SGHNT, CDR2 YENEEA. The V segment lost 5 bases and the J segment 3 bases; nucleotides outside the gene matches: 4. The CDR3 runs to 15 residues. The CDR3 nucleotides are TGTGCCAGCAGCCTGAGGACTAGCGGGACAGATACGCAGTATTTT. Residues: CASSLRTSGTDTQYF.

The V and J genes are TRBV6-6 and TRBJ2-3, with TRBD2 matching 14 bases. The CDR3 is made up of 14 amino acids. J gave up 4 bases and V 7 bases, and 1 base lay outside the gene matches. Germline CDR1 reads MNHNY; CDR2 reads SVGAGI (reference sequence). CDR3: CASKTSGRADTQYF. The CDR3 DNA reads TGTGCCAGCAAGACTAGCGGGAGGGCAGATACGCAGTATTTT.

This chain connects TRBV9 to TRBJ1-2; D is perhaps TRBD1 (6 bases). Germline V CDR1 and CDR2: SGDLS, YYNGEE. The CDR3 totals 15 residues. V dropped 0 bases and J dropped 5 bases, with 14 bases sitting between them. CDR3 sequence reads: CASSVDGGLSYGYTF. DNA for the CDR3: TGTGCCAGCAGCGTAGATGGGGGCCTTTCTTATGGCTACACCTTC.

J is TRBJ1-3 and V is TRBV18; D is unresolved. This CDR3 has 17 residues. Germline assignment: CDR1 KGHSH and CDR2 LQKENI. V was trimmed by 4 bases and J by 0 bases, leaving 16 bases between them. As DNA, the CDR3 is TGTGCCAGCTCACGGTTTCGGGTGGCTAGCTCTGGAAACACCATATATTTT. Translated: CASSRFRVASSGNTIYF.